This T cell receptor (beta chain) was retrieved from a study of a mutant IDH1 vaccine in newly diagnosed glioma. Overall study results and limits: Pseudoprogression seemed unrelated to changes in top peripheral T cell clonotypes.

Profiled with immunoSEQ multiplex PCR; TCRdb holds only in-frame clones, not every one. Here the sample spans some 62,000 clones, roughly four fifths being singletons. Concerning this clone: Antigen: not known. An end of the junction does not agree with germline; a read error may underlie this.

Specified time point: week 47, end of study. With topical imiquimod, each dose of the vaccine consisted of 300 ug of mutant IDH1 20-mer peptide. The material was PBMCs, obtained from a glioma patient whose treatment included an IDH1 peptide vaccine. The TCR sequence derives from a man between 25 and 39 years old with glioma.

Here the CDR3 reads CASSEGRGAYNEQFF. In nucleotides, the CDR3 is TGTGCCAGCAGCGAAGGAAGGGGGGCCTACAATGAGCAGTTCTTC. V gene TRBV6-1 combines with J gene TRBJ2-1; D might be TRBD1 or TRBD2, each matching 6 bases. Per the germline V gene, CDR1 is MNHNS and CDR2 is SASEGT. The CDR3 runs to 15 residues.